The 21 T cell receptor beta chains below were found in one sample sequenced in a study of metastatic and nonmetastatic thyroid tumors. TCRdb re-analyzed the PCR reads using MiXCR. The data contain approximately 31,000 clones, over 15% of them singletons. No treatment of any kind had been given to any patient before thyroid surgery. The sequencing sample was made of blood. Receptor source: a female donor with papillary thyroid cancer or a benign thyroid nodule (not recorded which). Some clones in this sample may be carry-over from other donors' samples.

The chain couples TRBV5-4 to TRBJ2-3, with D uncertain. The V and J ends lost 0 bases and 0 bases respectively, with 14 bases between them. Germline V CDR1 and CDR2: SGHNT, YYREEE (reference sequence). The CDR3 is 17 residues long. CDR3 in DNA: TGTGCCAGCAGCTTGGGGATGTCGTGGGTAAGCACAGATACGCAGTATTTT. This sequence encodes CASSLGMSWVSTDTQYF.

This clone was seen repeatedly, ten times or more. This chain uses TRBV19 with TRBJ2-1; the D gene is possibly TRBD2 (5 bases). The CDR3 is 14 amino acids. V was cut by 3 bases and J by 5 bases, with 11 bases left in between. Germline V gives CDR1 LNHDA, CDR2 SQIVND (reference sequence). This chain's CDR3 is CASSIDPGDNEQFF. CDR3 in DNA: TGTGCCAGTAGTATCGACCCCGGGGACAATGAGCAGTTCTTC.

This clone has just one count. The chain employs TRBV20-1 and TRBJ2-2, with a tentative D call TRBD2 (5 bases). This CDR3 has 16 residues. Germline V lookup: CDR1 DFQATT, CDR2 SNEGSKA (reference sequence). Trimming stripped 0 bases from V and 4 bases from J, with 15 bases between. In DNA form, the CDR3 reads TGCAGTGCTAGAGATGCTGCGAGGGCCTCCACCGGGGAGCTGTTTTTT. Its translation: CSARDAARASTGELFF.

Notes on this clone: A read error may be the cause here, since a much bigger clone is one base away. This chain joins TRBV5-1 and TRBJ1-1; no clear D. The CDR3 consists of 15 residues. Germline V gives CDR1 SGHRS, CDR2 YFSETQ. Deletions cut 0 bases from V and 1 base from J, with 10 bases between. The CDR3 DNA sequence: TGCGCCAGCAGCTTGGCCTCCTCTCCGAACACTGAAGCTTTCTTT. It encodes CASSLASSPNTEAFF.

This clone was found a few times. The V gene is TRBV18, the J gene TRBJ1-3, with D tentatively TRBD1 (5 bases). The CDR3 length is 14 residues. In germline, CDR1 is KGHSH, CDR2 LQKENI. Between the trimmed V and J ends, which lost 1 base and 4 bases, there was a span of 8 bases. The CDR3 DNA reads TGTGCCAGCTCACCACGGGGGGACGGAAACACCATATATTTT. It encodes CASSPRGDGNTIYF.

In this sample, this clone turned up a few times. The chain carries TRBV12-3 or TRBV12-4 and TRBJ2-7; D is uncertain. V was pared by 5 bases and J by 6 bases, with 8 bases between. This CDR3 has 11 amino acids. CDR3 amino acids: CASSRLCEQYF. The CDR3 coding sequence is TGTGCCAGCAGTAGACTGTGCGAGCAGTACTTC.

This clone was observed a handful of times. The rearrangement uses TRBV19 and TRBJ1-4, with a tentative D call TRBD1 (5 bases). The CDR3 spans 13 residues. Germline assignment: CDR1 LNHDA and CDR2 SQIVND (reference sequence). Trimming shortened V by 9 bases and J by 5 bases, and 13 bases separated the two germline ends. The CDR3 bases are TGTGCCAGCACCGGGGCATGGAATGAAAAACTGTTTTTT. Translation gives CASTGAWNEKLFF.

The rearrangement joins TRBV18 to TRBJ1-2; D is ambiguous. The CDR3 is 18 residues long. The germline gives CDR1 KGHSH, CDR2 LQKENI. Trimming removed 2 bases at V and 5 bases at J, with 24 bases between. CDR3 DNA: TGTGCCAGCTCACCATGGGTTCAGGCAACTCAAGGGCAATATGGCTACACCTTC. Its protein is CASSPWVQATQGQYGYTF. Full variable domain (rest looked up from reference TRBV18 and TRBJ1-2): NAGVMQNPRHLVRRRGQEARLRCSPMKGHSHVYWYRQLPEEGLKFMVYLQKENIIDESGMPKERFSAEFPKEGPSILRIQQVVRGDSAAYFCASSPWVQATQGQYGYTFGSGTRLTVV.

The chain combines TRBV30 with TRBJ1-5; no clear D. The V end lost 3 bases, the J end lost 1 base, and 16 bases lay between the germline ends. CDR1 is GTSNPN and CDR2 is SVGIG in the germline V gene (reference sequence). The CDR3 runs 16 residues. The CDR3 DNA sequence: TGTGCCTGGAGCTACCCGGGGAGTGGAAGCAATCAGCCCCAGCATTTT. Protein: CAWSYPGSGSNQPQHF.

This clone was detected ten times or more. The V call is TRBV7-6, the J call TRBJ1-1; 7 bases align to TRBD1. Germline CDR1 is SGHVS and CDR2 is FNYEAQ. The CDR3 loop spans 16 amino acids. With 4 bases clipped from V and 11 bases from J, the junction kept 19 bases outside the gene matches. DNA of the CDR3: TGTGCCAGCAGCTACGGACAGGTTTTGCACCGTTTTTGGGCTTTCTTT. This gives the protein CASSYGQVLHRFWAFF.

This chain joins TRBV28 and TRBJ2-7; 7 nucleotides agree with TRBD1. The CDR3 covers 14 residues. Germline V gene lookup returns CDR1 MDHEN and CDR2 SYDVKM. Trimming cost V 6 bases and J 2 bases; bases outside gene matches: 7. The CDR3 sequence: CASSESGTAYEQYF. The CDR3 bases are TGTGCCAGCAGCGAGTCCGGGACAGCCTACGAGCAGTACTTC. The whole variable domain, filled in from reference TRBV28 and TRBJ2-7, reads DVKVTQSSRYLVKRTGEKVFLECVQDMDHENMFWYRQDPGLGLRLIYFSYDVKMKEKGDIPEGYSVSREKKERFSLILESASTNQTSMYLCASSESGTAYEQYFGPGTRLTVT.

This clone was recorded at least ten times. The genes are TRBV20-1 and TRBJ2-7, with 8 bases lining up with TRBD1. Germline-derived CDR1 and CDR2 are DFQATT and SNEGSKA (reference sequence). The CDR3 consists of 14 residues. V trimming: 6 bases; J trimming: 0 bases; junction bases outside the gene matches: 7. CDR3 region: CSAYSGTGSYEQYF. In DNA form, the CDR3 reads TGCAGTGCATATTCCGGGACAGGCTCCTACGAGCAGTACTTC.

This clone was found a few times. The rearrangement joins TRBV28 to TRBJ2-3; D is ambiguous. The CDR3 runs to 14 residues. CDR1 and CDR2 (germline): MDHEN, SYDVKM. The germline V and J ends were trimmed by 11 bases and 1 base, with 16 bases remaining between them. CDR3 protein: CACGVSLGTDTQYF. The CDR3 DNA sequence: TGTGCCTGTGGGGTGTCTCTAGGCACAGATACGCAGTATTTT.

This clone has at least ten counts. The rearrangement links TRBV14 to TRBJ2-3; D tentatively reads TRBD1 or TRBD2 (5 bases each). This CDR3 comprises 20 residues. The V gene's germline CDR1 is SGHDN and CDR2 FVKESK. Trimming left V 0 bases short and J 4 bases short, with 26 bases between. The CDR3 region is CASSQEGPRTIRDQSDTQYF. For the CDR3, the DNA is TGTGCCAGCAGCCAAGAGGGACCTAGGACCATTAGGGATCAGTCAGATACGCAGTATTTT.

This clone came up many times. A much larger clone differs by one base, so this may be a read error. At the DNA level, this CDR3 is encoded by other sequences in the same sample as well. The chain joins TRBV7-2 to TRBJ1-1, with a weak D call TRBD1 (5 bases). This CDR3 region has 15 residues. Per the germline V gene, CDR1 is SGHTA and CDR2 is FQGNSA. CDR3 in DNA: TGTGCCAGCAGCGACCCCGGGGACCCGAACACCGAAGCTTTCTTT. It is translated as CASSDPGDPNTEAFF.

This clone has at least ten counts. In DNA form, the CDR3 reads TGTGCCAGCAGTCTAGGACAGCTTGGAAACACCATATATTTT. Its translation: CASSLGQLGNTIYF. This rearrangement joins TRBV12-3 or TRBV12-4 to TRBJ1-3; D possibly corresponds to TRBD1 (6 bases). The CDR3 has 14 amino acids. Between the trimmed V and J ends, which lost 5 bases and 3 bases, there was a span of 11 bases.

In this sample, this clone turned up many times. Possible read error: a much larger clone is one base away. Other DNA sequences in this specimen translate into the identical CDR3. The chain employs TRBV7-8 and TRBJ2-3, with a possible D match to TRBD2 (5 bases). CDR1 SGHVS and CDR2 FQNEAQ come from the germline V gene. The CDR3 contains 15 residues. V was pared by 2 bases and J by 0 bases, with 9 bases between. For the CDR3, the DNA is TGTGCCAGCAGCTTACCGCGGGTCAGCACAGATACGCAGTATTTT. The encoded protein is CASSLPRVSTDTQYF. The whole variable domain, remainder taken from reference TRBV7-8 and TRBJ2-3, is GAGVSQSPRYKVAKRGQDVALRCDPISGHVSLFWYQQALGQGPEFLTYFQNEAQLDKSGLPSDRFFAERPEGSVSTLKIQRTQQEDSAVYLCASSLPRVSTDTQYFGPGTRLTVL.

Many counts were recorded for this clone. The gene calls are TRBV14 and TRBJ2-5; D unclear. CDR1 SGHDN and CDR2 FVKESK come from the germline V gene. The V gene lost 4 bases and the J gene lost 1 base, with 19 bases spanning the gap. The CDR3 is 17 residues long. The CDR3 sequence: CASSPSRRFHSQETQYF. The CDR3 nucleotides are TGTGCCAGCAGCCCCAGTCGTAGGTTTCACAGCCAAGAGACCCAGTACTTC.

Many counts were recorded for this clone. V is TRBV27 and J is TRBJ2-3, with a possible D match to TRBD2 (5 bases). V was clipped by 5 bases and J by 3 bases, with 9 bases between them. CDR3 length equals 13 residues. The V gene's germline CDR1 is MNHEY and CDR2 SMNVEV (reference sequence). This chain's CDR3 is CASSLTGTDTQYF. CDR3 nucleotides: TGTGCCAGCAGTCTAACGGGAACAGATACGCAGTATTTT.

This clone was picked up many times. This chain uses TRBV10-3 with TRBJ1-3; a weak D match, TRBD1 (6 bases). The CDR3 contains 18 residues. Trimming shortened V by 0 bases and J by 0 bases, and 15 bases separated the two germline ends. Germline CDR1 reads ENHRY; CDR2 reads SYGVKD. CDR3 DNA sequence: TGTGCCATCAGTGAGTCAAGGTCGGGACACAACTCTGGAAACACCATATATTTT. This translates into CAISESRSGHNSGNTIYF.

This clone was recorded at least ten times. This chain's CDR3 is CASSLMGGYEQYF. CDR3 in DNA: TGTGCCAGCAGCTTGATGGGAGGTTACGAGCAGTACTTC. The chain has TRBV5-6 and TRBJ2-7; D might be TRBD2 (6 bases). The CDR3 runs 13 residues. V gave up 1 base and J gave up 4 bases, with 9 bases separating them. The germline V gene encodes CDR1 SGHDT and CDR2 YYEEEE.